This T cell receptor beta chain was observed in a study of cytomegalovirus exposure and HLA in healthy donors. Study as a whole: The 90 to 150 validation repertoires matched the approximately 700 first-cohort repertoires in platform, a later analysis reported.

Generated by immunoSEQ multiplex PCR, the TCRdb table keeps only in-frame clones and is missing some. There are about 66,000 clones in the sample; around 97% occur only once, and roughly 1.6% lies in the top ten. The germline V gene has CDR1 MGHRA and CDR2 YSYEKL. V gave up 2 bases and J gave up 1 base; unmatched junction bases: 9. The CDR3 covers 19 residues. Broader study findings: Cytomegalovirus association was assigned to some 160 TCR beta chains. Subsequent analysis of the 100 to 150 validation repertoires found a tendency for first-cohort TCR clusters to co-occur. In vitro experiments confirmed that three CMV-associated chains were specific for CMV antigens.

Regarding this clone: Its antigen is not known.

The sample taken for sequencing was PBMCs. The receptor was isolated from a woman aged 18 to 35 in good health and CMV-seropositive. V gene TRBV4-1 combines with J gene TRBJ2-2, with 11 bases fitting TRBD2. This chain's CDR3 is CASSQPGTSGGMNTGELFF. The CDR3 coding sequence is TGCGCCAGCAGCCAACCCGGGACTAGCGGAGGAATGAACACCGGGGAGCTGTTTTTT.